The clone carrying this T cell receptor (beta chain) came up a few times. Its target is unknown. The data derive from a study of cytomegalovirus exposure and HLA in healthy donors. As for the study in general: Tens of millions of unique TCRs, all from HLA-typed donors, were included in an early release of the data.

Germline-derived CDR1 and CDR2 are SGHRS and YFSETQ. The CDR3 is made up of 15 amino acids. Findings of the study overall: DRB1 showed the most TCR associations and HLA-C the fewest in a later analysis, as rates varied by HLA locus.

PCR used 60 Vbeta primers and 13 Jbeta primers. The data were produced by immunoSEQ multiplex PCR, yet TCRdb's version contains in-frame clones alone and is incomplete. Of around 220,000 clones in the sample, less than 85% were seen once. This sequence originates from a girl aged 2-15 years in good health and CMV-seronegative. Sequencing input: PBMCs. This chain uses TRBV5-1 with TRBJ2-5; possible D gene TRBD2, 6 bases. Near its end, the DNA agrees better with TRBJ2-7, so the J call may be wrong. CDR3 in amino acids: CASSAMTRIGDEQYF. The CDR3 DNA reads as TGCGCCAGCAGCGCGATGACTAGGATCGGCGACGAGCAGTACTTC.